Listed below are T cell receptor beta chains from one sample, sequenced in a study of blood T cell repertoires in COVID-19. Measured with immunoSEQ multiplex PCR; TCRdb has only the in-frame clones, and not every one. The sample yields 60,000 to 95,000 clones, around two thirds seen once. What was sequenced was peripheral blood. The receptors shown here come from a human donor with acute or convalescent COVID-19. The donor label of this sample is uncertain. Each CDR3 is given with its conserved first and last residue. A D gene is named only where the DNA matches it firmly. Clone size, where shown, is once, few, many, or a class for clones that have expanded.

TRBD1	TRBV6-5	NA	TRBJ2-3	CASSSDRGAQYF	TGTGCCAGCAGTTCCGACAGGGGTGCGCAGTATTTT
TRBD1	TRBV9	NA	TRBJ2-6	CASTRTNGQGLSGANVLTF	TGTGCCAGCACCCGCACGAATGGACAGGGGTTATCTGGGGCCAACGTCCTGACTTTC
TRBD2	TRBV10-3	NA	TRBJ2-1	CAISGRTSGGYNEQFF	TGTGCCATCAGTGGTCGGACTAGCGGGGGGTACAATGAGCAGTTCTTC
NA	TRBV5-1	NA	TRBJ2-7	CASSPGEVYEQYF	TGCGCCAGCAGCCCGGGGGAGGTTTACGAGCAGTACTTC
TRBD1	TRBV5-1	once	TRBJ1-4	CASSRGTAPNEKLFF	TGCGCCAGCAGCCGAGGGACAGCGCCTAATGAAAAACTGTTTTTT
TRBD1	TRBV20-1	NA	TRBJ1-1	CSASIGQGMITEAFF	TGCAGTGCTAGTATAGGACAGGGAATGATAACTGAAGCTTTCTTT
TRBD1	TRBV4-3	few	TRBJ1-2	CASSRDSNYGYTF	TGCGCCAGCAGCCGGGACAGCAACTATGGCTACACCTTC
NA	TRBV5-5	NA	TRBJ2-5	CASSLDPYPGGETQYF	TGTGCCAGCAGCTTGGACCCCTACCCCGGGGGAGAGACCCAGTACTTC
NA	TRBV3-1/TRBV3-2	NA	TRBJ2-1	CASSQQIYNEQFF	TGTGCCAGCAGCCAACAGATATACAATGAGCAGTTCTTC
NA	TRBV6-5	NA	TRBJ2-2	CASSYVARGTGELFF	TGTGCCAGCAGTTACGTAGCTAGGGGCACCGGGGAGCTGTTTTTT
NA	TRBV7-2	NA	TRBJ1-1	CASSERQGGGAFF	TGTGCCAGCAGCGAACGCCAGGGAGGGGGGGCTTTCTTT
TRBD1	TRBV7-6	NA	TRBJ2-5	CASSLVPGQGGQETQYF	TGTGCCAGCAGCTTGGTCCCGGGACAGGGTGGGCAAGAGACCCAGTACTTC
NA	TRBV7-2	NA	TRBJ1-2	CASSLVQYGYTF	TGTGCCAGCAGCTTGGTTCAGTATGGCTACACCTTC
NA	TRBV28	NA	TRBJ2-7	CASRKGVYEQYF	TGTGCCAGCCGCAAGGGGGTCTACGAGCAGTACTTC
TRBD1	TRBV3-1/TRBV3-2	NA	TRBJ2-5	CASSRDRGSETQYF	TGTGCCAGCAGCCGCGACAGGGGATCGGAGACCCAGTACTTC
NA	TRBV3-1/TRBV3-2	few	TRBJ1-5	CASSQGTLSNQPQHF	TGTGCCAGCAGCCAAGGCACTCTTAGCAATCAGCCCCAGCATTTT
TRBD1	TRBV7-2	few	TRBJ1-6	CASSFGTGGPYNSPLHF	TGTGCCAGCAGCTTCGGGACAGGAGGACCGTATAATTCACCCCTCCACTTT
NA	TRBV14	NA	TRBJ1-2	CASSQAPKEGGYTF	TGTGCCAGCAGCCAAGCTCCGAAGGAGGGTGGCTACACCTTC
NA	TRBV2	NA	TRBJ1-1	CASSDATPRAEAFF	TGTGCCAGCAGTGACGCTACGCCGCGGGCTGAAGCTTTCTTT
NA	TRBV19	NA	TRBJ2-5	CASSHGVARGPQETQYF	TGTGCCAGTAGTCACGGGGTTGCCAGGGGACCCCAAGAGACCCAGTACTTC
NA	TRBV3-1/TRBV3-2	NA	TRBJ2-5	CASSPGARETQYF	TGTGCCAGCAGCCCAGGGGCCCGGGAGACCCAGTACTTC
TRBD1	TRBV2	NA	TRBJ1-6	CASRPGTGGNSPLHF	TGTGCCAGCAGGCCTGGGACAGGGGGTAATTCACCCCTCCACTTT
NA	TRBV28	NA	TRBJ2-3	CAGRPDTQYF	TGTGCCGGCCGTCCAGATACGCAGTATTTT
TRBD2	TRBV2	NA	TRBJ2-1	CASSEGASGKNEQFF	TGTGCCAGCAGTGAAGGGGCTAGCGGGAAAAATGAGCAGTTCTTC
NA	TRBV7-2	NA	TRBJ2-7	CASSLSPSSEQYF	TGTGCCAGCAGCTTATCTCCCTCCAGCGAGCAGTACTTC
TRBD1	TRBV6-5	NA	TRBJ2-4	CASRSTGTGVAIQYF	TGTGCCAGCAGATCCACCGGGACAGGGGTGGCCATTCAGTACTTC
NA	TRBV19	NA	TRBJ1-6	CASSIFEGEGNSPLHF	TGTGCCAGTAGTATTTTTGAAGGGGAGGGGAATTCACCCCTCCACTTT
TRBD2	TRBV19	NA	TRBJ2-3	CASSAPPGGTDTQYF	TGTGCCTCCTCCGCCCCGCCGGGGGGGACAGATACGCAGTATTTT
TRBD2	TRBV18	few	TRBJ2-1	CASSPLGGGSTSYNEQFF	TGTGCCAGCTCACCACTTGGCGGGGGTAGCACCTCCTACAATGAGCAGTTCTTC
NA	TRBV28	NA	TRBJ2-4	CASSLAGAKNIQYF	TGTGCCAGCAGTTTAGCGGGGGCTAAAAACATTCAGTACTTC
NA	TRBV7-2	NA	TRBJ2-1	CASSFWTTNNEQFF	TGTGCCAGCAGCTTCTGGACTACCAACAATGAGCAGTTCTTC
NA	TRBV29-1	few	TRBJ2-5	CSVGPWGRQETQYF	TGCAGCGTGGGGCCTTGGGGTCGGCAAGAGACCCAGTACTTC
NA	TRBV24-1	NA	TRBJ2-1	CATSDSDRYNEQFF	TGTGCCACCAGTGATTCCGACAGGTACAATGAGCAGTTCTTC
NA	TRBV5-4	once	TRBJ2-5	CASSSRKGLQETQYF	TGTGCCAGCAGCTCCAGGAAGGGACTGCAAGAGACCCAGTACTTC
TRBD1	TRBV7-9	NA	TRBJ2-7	CASSYGQGPSYEQYF	TGTGCCAGCAGCTACGGACAGGGCCCGTCATACGAGCAGTACTTC
NA	TRBV7-9	few	TRBJ2-4	CASSPREEDIQYF	TGTGCCAGCAGCCCTAGAGAGGAGGACATTCAGTACTTC
TRBD1	TRBV2	NA	TRBJ1-2	CASSEADRGYGYTF	TGTGCCAGCAGTGAAGCCGACAGGGGCTATGGCTACACCTTC
NA	TRBV10-3	NA	TRBJ2-1	CAISQGGNEQFF	TGTGCCATCAGTCAGGGGGGAAATGAGCAGTTCTTC
NA	TRBV28	NA	TRBJ2-1	CASSWRRQGSYNEQFF	TGTGCCAGCAGTTGGCGTAGGCAGGGATCCTACAATGAGCAGTTCTTC
TRBD2	TRBV24-1	few	TRBJ2-1	CATSDSQGLAGGQLDEQFF	TGTGCCACCAGTGATTCCCAAGGCTTAGCGGGGGGACAGTTGGATGAGCAGTTCTTC
NA	TRBV7-9	NA	TRBJ1-2	CASSLARDYGYTF	TGTGCCAGCAGCTTAGCGCGGGACTATGGCTACACCTTC
TRBD2	TRBV4-3	NA	TRBJ2-7	CASSQDVGGISYEQYF	TGCGCCAGCAGCCAAGATGTGGGAGGGATCTCCTACGAGCAGTACTTC
TRBD2	TRBV28	few	TRBJ2-1	CASSILLAGEEQFF	TGTGCCAGCAGTATCTTACTAGCGGGAGAAGAGCAGTTCTTC
NA	TRBV27	once	TRBJ1-5	CASRGAPNQPQHF	TGTGCCAGCCGGGGGGCACCGAATCAGCCCCAGCATTTT
NA	TRBV28	many	TRBJ1-3	CASIAGYQGNTIYF	TGTGCCAGCATAGCGGGGTATCAAGGGAACACCATATATTTT
TRBD1	TRBV27	NA	TRBJ2-5	CASALTGKETQYF	TGTGCCAGCGCCTTGACAGGGAAAGAGACCCAGTACTTC
NA	TRBV5-1	NA	TRBJ1-4	CASSTVPGDEKLFF	TGCGCCAGCAGCACCGTACCAGGGGATGAAAAACTGTTTTTT
NA	TRBV19	once	TRBJ2-6	CASSKGGPGANVLTF	TGTGCCAGTAGTAAGGGGGGGCCTGGGGCCAACGTCCTGACTTTC
NA	TRBV19	NA	TRBJ1-4	CASSIGGANEKLFF	TGTGCCAGTAGTATTGGGGGGGCGAATGAAAAACTGTTTTTT
TRBD1	TRBV27	few	TRBJ1-4	CASSLRQGEEKLFF	TGTGCCAGCAGTTTAAGACAGGGGGAGGAAAAACTGTTTTTT
TRBD1	TRBV5-1	NA	TRBJ2-7	CASSLQSGQGFSEQYF	TGCGCCAGCAGCCTCCAGTCCGGACAGGGGTTTTCCGAGCAGTACTTC
TRBD1	TRBV24-1	few	TRBJ1-2	CATSAPPRTGGYTF	TGTGCCACCAGTGCCCCACCCCGGACAGGGGGCTACACCTTC
NA	TRBV19	NA	TRBJ2-1	CASSVNRAGQFF	TGTGCCAGTAGTGTTAACAGGGCAGGGCAGTTCTTC
NA	TRBV6-5	NA	TRBJ2-2	CASRNAGKTGELFF	TGTGCCAGCAGAAATGCAGGGAAAACCGGGGAGCTGTTTTTT
TRBD1	TRBV11-2	NA	TRBJ1-6	CASSLDREYSPLHF	TGTGCCAGCAGTTTGGACAGGGAGTATTCACCCCTCCACTTT
TRBD1	TRBV5-1	NA	TRBJ1-4	CASSRGQGTGEKLFF	TGCGCCAGCAGCCGGGGACAGGGGACAGGGGAAAAACTGTTTTTT
NA	TRBV28	NA	TRBJ2-1	CASIPGTGGRIYEQFF	TGTGCCAGCATCCCTGGAACGGGGGGCAGGATCTATGAGCAGTTCTTC
NA	TRBV19	NA	TRBJ1-2	CASSIDTVYGYTF	TGTGCCAGTAGTATAGACACAGTCTATGGCTACACCTTC
TRBD1	TRBV5-8	NA	TRBJ2-2	CASRLDRADTGELFF	TGTGCCAGCAGACTTGACAGGGCGGACACCGGGGAGCTGTTTTTT